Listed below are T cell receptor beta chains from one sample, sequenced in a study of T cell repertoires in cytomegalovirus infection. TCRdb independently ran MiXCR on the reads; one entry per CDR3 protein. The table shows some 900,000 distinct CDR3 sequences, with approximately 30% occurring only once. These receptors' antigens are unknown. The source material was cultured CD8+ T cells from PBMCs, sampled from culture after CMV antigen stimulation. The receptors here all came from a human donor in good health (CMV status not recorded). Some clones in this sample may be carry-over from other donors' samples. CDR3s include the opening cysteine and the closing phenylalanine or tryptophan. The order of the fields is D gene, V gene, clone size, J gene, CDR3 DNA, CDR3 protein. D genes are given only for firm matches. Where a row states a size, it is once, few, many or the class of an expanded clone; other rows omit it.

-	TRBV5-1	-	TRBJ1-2	TGCGCCAGCAGCCTCGCTCCCCCGTCTTATGGGGATGGCTACACCTTC	CASSLAPPSYGDGYTF
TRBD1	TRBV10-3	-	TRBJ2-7	TGTGCCATCATGCGGACAGGGGAGGACGAGCAGTACTTC	CAIMRTGEDEQYF
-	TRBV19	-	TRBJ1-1	TGTGCCAGTAGTATAGTCCCGGGGGCGAACACTGAAGCTTTCTTT	CASSIVPGANTEAFF
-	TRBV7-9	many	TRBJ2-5	TGTGCCAGCAGCTTTTTTAGGGACGAAGAGACCCAGTACTTC	CASSFFRDEETQYF
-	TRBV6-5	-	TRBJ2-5	TGTGCCAGCAGTTACTTTTCCAGATCGGAGACCCAGTACTTC	CASSYFSRSETQYF
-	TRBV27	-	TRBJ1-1	TGTGCCAGCAGTTGGGGGCAGAGTAGATACACTGAAGCTTTCTTT	CASSWGQSRYTEAFF
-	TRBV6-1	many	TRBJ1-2	TGTGCCAGCAGCAGGGCAGGAGGGGACTATGGCTACACCTTC	CASSRAGGDYGYTF
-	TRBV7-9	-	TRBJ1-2	TGTGCCAGCAGCTTAGACCCCGGCTATGGCTACACCTTC	CASSLDPGYGYTF
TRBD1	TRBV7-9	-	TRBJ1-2	TGTGCCAGCAGCTCGGGACAGACCCTCTATGGCTACACCTTC	CASSSGQTLYGYTF
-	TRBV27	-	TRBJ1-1	TGTGCCAGCAGACTCAGCTTGGGCACTGAAGCTTTCTTT	CASRLSLGTEAFF
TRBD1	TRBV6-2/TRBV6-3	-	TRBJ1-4	TGTGCCAGCAGTCCGGGACAGGGGGCAACTGTCTACGATGAAAAACTGTTTTTT	CASSPGQGATVYDEKLFF
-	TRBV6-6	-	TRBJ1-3	TGTGCCAGCAGTTACCTCACAGGGACTGGAAACACCATATATTTT	CASSYLTGTGNTIYF
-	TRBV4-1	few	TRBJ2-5	TGCGCCAGCAGCCCCCGGGACAGAGGCGGGATGCAAGAGACCCAGTACTTC	CASSPRDRGGMQETQYF
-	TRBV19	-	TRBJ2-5	TGTGCCAGTACATCACAGTCGGGATTGTTGGAGACCCAGTACTTC	CASTSQSGLLETQYF
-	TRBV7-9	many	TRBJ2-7	TGTGCCAGCAGCTTAGGGGCACGCTCCTACGAGCAGTACTTC	CASSLGARSYEQYF
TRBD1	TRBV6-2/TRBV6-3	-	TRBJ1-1	TGTGCCAGCAGTTACGACAGGGCCCAAAATACGAACACTGAAGCTTTCTTT	CASSYDRAQNTNTEAFF
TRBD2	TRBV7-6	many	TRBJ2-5	TGTGCCAGCAGCTTCGTAAGCGGGGGGCTCCAAGAGACCCAGTACTTC	CASSFVSGGLQETQYF
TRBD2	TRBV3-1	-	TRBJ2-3	TGTGCCAGCAGCCACCCTAGCGGGGGGGATACGCAGTATTTT	CASSHPSGGDTQYF
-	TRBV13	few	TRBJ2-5	TGTGCCAGCAGCCTGGGACTGGCGGTAGAGACCCAGTACTTC	CASSLGLAVETQYF
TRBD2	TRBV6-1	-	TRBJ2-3	TGTGCCAGCAGCCCCTCTAGCGGGGGGGCTAAGTATTTT	CASSPSSGGAKYF
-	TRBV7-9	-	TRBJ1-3	TGTGCCAGCAGTTCGTACACAGGGCCTGGAAACACCATATATTTT	CASSSYTGPGNTIYF
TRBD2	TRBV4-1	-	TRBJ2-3	TGCGCCAGCAGCCAAGTAGAGCGGGGGACAGATACGCAGTATTTT	CASSQVERGTDTQYF
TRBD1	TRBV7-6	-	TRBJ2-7	TGTGCCAGCAGCTCGGACAGGGCCTCCTACGAGCAGTACTTC	CASSSDRASYEQYF
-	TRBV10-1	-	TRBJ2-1	TGCGCCAGCGGGGACGGCTCGGGCGATGAGCAGTTCTTC	CASGDGSGDEQFF
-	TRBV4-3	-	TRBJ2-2	TGCGCCAGCAGCCAAGAGGTATTAGGACGTAACACCGGGGAGCTGTTTTTT	CASSQEVLGRNTGELFF
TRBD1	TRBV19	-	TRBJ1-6	TGTGTCACCGACCCGACAGGGGGCAATAATTCACCCCTCCACTTT	CVTDPTGGNNSPLHF
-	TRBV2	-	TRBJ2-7	TGTGCCGTATACAGGGTTTCCGACGAGCAGTACTTC	CAVYRVSDEQYF
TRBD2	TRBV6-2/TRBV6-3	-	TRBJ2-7	TGTGCCAGCAGTTACCCCCTCGGACGGGGGGGCGGCACCTACGAGCAGTACTTC	CASSYPLGRGGGTYEQYF
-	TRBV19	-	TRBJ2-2	TGTGCCAGTAGTCTTTGGGACACGAACACCGGGGAGCTGTTTTTT	CASSLWDTNTGELFF
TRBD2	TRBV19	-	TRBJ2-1	TGTGCCAGTAGTATGGCCGGACTAGCGGACTACAATGAGCAGTTCTTC	CASSMAGLADYNEQFF
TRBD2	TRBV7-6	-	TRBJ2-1	TGTGCCAGCAGCGCAGGGACTATCAATGAGCAGTTCTTC	CASSAGTINEQFF
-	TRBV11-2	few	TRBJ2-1	TGTGCTGAAGGGGCCAATGAGCAGTTCTTC	CAEGANEQFF
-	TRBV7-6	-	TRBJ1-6	TGTGCCAGCAGCTTAGCGTTCCCTTTTGGGGAGAGTTCACCCCCCCACTTT	CASSLAFPFGESSPPHF
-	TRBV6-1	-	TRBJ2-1	TGTGCCAGCAGTGAGCCGCGGACACAATCCTACAATGAGCAGTTCTTC	CASSEPRTQSYNEQFF
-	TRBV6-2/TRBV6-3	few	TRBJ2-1	TGTGCCAGCACTTCCTCGTTTGACGCCTACAATGAGCAGTTCTTC	CASTSSFDAYNEQFF
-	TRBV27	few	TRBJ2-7	TGTGCCAGCATCCCCCATATAGAAAAGCCCAACGAGCAGTACTTC	CASIPHIEKPNEQYF
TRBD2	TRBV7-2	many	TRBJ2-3	TGTGCCAGCAGTGGACTAGCCGGCACAGATACGCAGTATTTT	CASSGLAGTDTQYF
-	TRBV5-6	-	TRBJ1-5	TGTGCCAGCAGCTCGTTTCATTGGGGGAAACAGCCCCAGCATTTT	CASSSFHWGKQPQHF
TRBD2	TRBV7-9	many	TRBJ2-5	TGTGCCAGCAGCCTTCCGGGACTAGATGTGGAGACCCAGTACTTC	CASSLPGLDVETQYF
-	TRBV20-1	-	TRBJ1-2	TGCAGTGCTAGACAAAATAAACAGGGTAACTATGGCTACACCTTC	CSARQNKQGNYGYTF
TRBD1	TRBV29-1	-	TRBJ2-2	TGCAGCGTGCTGGGACAGGGGGTGATCGGGGAGCTGTTTTTT	CSVLGQGVIGELFF
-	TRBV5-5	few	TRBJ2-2	TGTGCCAGCAGCGTCTGGGGCTCCGGGGAGCTGTTTTTT	CASSVWGSGELFF
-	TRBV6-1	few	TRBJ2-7	TGTGCTAGGGGGGAACCCTACGAGCAGTACTTC	CARGEPYEQYF
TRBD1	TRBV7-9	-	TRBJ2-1	TGTGCCAGCAGTTTCACAGGGGGCGCAGGGGATGAGCAGTTCTTC	CASSFTGGAGDEQFF
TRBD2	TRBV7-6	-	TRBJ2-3	TGTGCCAGCAGCGCCACTAGCGGGGGAACAGATACGCAGTATTTT	CASSATSGGTDTQYF
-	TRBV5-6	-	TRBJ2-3	TGTGCCAGCAGCTTGGACGAGACACAGCTCACAGATACGCAGTATTTT	CASSLDETQLTDTQYF
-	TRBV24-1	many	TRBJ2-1	TGTGCCACCAGTGATCTAGACGGTGAGCAGTTCTTC	CATSDLDGEQFF
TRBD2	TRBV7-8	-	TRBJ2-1	TGTGCCAGCAGCCTAGCGGGGGCCGGGGGTGAGCAGTTCTTC	CASSLAGAGGEQFF
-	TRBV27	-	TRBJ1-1	TGTGCCAGCAGTCCGTCAGCCACACTACAGGGAAGAGTCACTGAAGCTTTCTTT	CASSPSATLQGRVTEAFF
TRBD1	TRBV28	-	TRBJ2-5	TGTGCCAGCAGTTTCGACAGGGGGCGAGAGACCCAGTACTTC	CASSFDRGRETQYF
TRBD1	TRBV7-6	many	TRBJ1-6	TGTGCCAGCAGCTCCGGGACAGCTGGCTATAATTCACCCCTCCACTTT	CASSSGTAGYNSPLHF
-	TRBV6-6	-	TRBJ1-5	TGTGCCAGCAGTGACCAGGGGACCGCCGGTCCCGATCAGCCCCAGCATTTT	CASSDQGTAGPDQPQHF
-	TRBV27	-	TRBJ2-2	TGTGCCAGCAGTCCTGGGCAGGACACCGGGGAGCTGTTTTTT	CASSPGQDTGELFF
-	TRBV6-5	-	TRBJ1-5	TGTGCCAGCAGTCCCGCAATGGGAGGGCACCGGCAGCCCCAGCATTTT	CASSPAMGGHRQPQHF
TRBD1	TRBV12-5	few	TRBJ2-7	TGTGCTAGTGGTTCCGGGGACAGGACCAAACCCTACGAGCAGTACTTC	CASGSGDRTKPYEQYF